This T cell receptor (beta chain) was recovered during a study of cytomegalovirus exposure and HLA in healthy donors. Whole-study results and caveats: By HLA locus, TCR association rates varied in a later analysis, with DRB1 showing the most and HLA-C the fewest. Among TCR beta chains of equal frequency, HLA-associated ones were more clonally expanded in a later analysis. CMV serostatus stood as the only immune exposure information on hand.

This CDR3 has 14 residues. V lost 7 bases to trimming and J lost 9 bases; unmatched junction nucleotides: 5. Per the germline V gene, CDR1 is SNHLY and CDR2 is FYNNEI. With regard to this clone: Its antigen is still unknown.

PCR primers comprised 60 Vbeta and 13 Jbeta primers. The repertoire was sequenced with immunoSEQ multiplex PCR; TCRdb's copy has only in-frame clones and lacks some. The sample holds about 210,000 clones, about 85% seen once. Sequencing was carried out using PBMCs. The J gene is TRBJ1-6, the V gene TRBV2, with 11 bases aligning to TRBD1. The sequence derives from a boy younger than 10 in good health and CMV-seronegative. The CDR3 coding sequence is TGTGCCAGCAACTCCGGGACAGGGGGTTCACCCCTCCACTTT. This encodes CASNSGTGGSPLHF.